Here is one T cell receptor (beta chain) with its context. What it binds is unknown. The data are from a study of Ad26.COV2.S vaccination and SARS-CoV-2 variants. Study in general: The study gave Ad26.COV2.S intramuscularly, once or twice 56 days apart. The study's findings and limits: Vaccine and placebo groups showed comparable non-spike TCR breadth.

The CDR3 is 16 residues long. Losses at the gene ends were 0 bases for V and 5 bases for J; bases not matched to a gene: 6. Germline V lookup: CDR1 SGDLS, CDR2 YYNGEE. Sequencing was performed with immunoSEQ multiplex PCR; in TCRdb, only in-frame clones are kept and a portion is missing. The sample yields about 350,000 clones, roughly 91% seen once. Described treatment: some 19 received Ad26.COV2.S at low or high dose, single or two shots; a few received placebo; per-sample allocation not given. The samples date from day 63 after the first vaccine or placebo injection. This vaccine is an Ad26 vector that expresses the Wuhan-strain SARS-CoV-2 spike.

This chain connects TRBV9 to TRBJ1-4, with 8 bases identical to TRBD1. Sequenced here: peripheral blood, sampled in a trial of Ad26.COV2.S vaccine versus placebo. The receptor comes from a person aged 18-60 years who received the Ad26.COV2.S COVID-19 vaccine or a placebo. The CDR3 region has the DNA TGTGCCAGCAGCGTAGGGGGCAGGGGGCCGAATGAAAAACTGTTTTTT. It codes for CASSVGGRGPNEKLFF. Variable domain in full (rest from reference TRBV9 and TRBJ1-4): DSGVTQTPKHLITATGQRVTLRCSPRSGDLSVYWYQQSLDQGLQFLIQYYNGEERAKGNILERFSAQQFPDLHSELNLSSLELGDSALYFCASSVGGRGPNEKLFFGSGTQLSVL.